Below, one T cell receptor (beta chain) is given with its context. Its antigen is not known. This sample is drawn from a study of cytomegalovirus exposure and HLA in healthy donors. Overall study: The same platform was used for the roughly 110 validation repertoires as for the approximately 730 first-cohort repertoires, as reported in a later analysis.

Germline CDR1 and CDR2: ENHRY and SYGVKD. The CDR3 length is 14 residues. Unmatched junction bases numbered 11, after V lost 10 bases and J lost 6 bases. Profiling relied on immunoSEQ multiplex PCR, and the TCRdb table lists in-frame clones only, not all of them. The table records roughly 70,000 clones, 95% to 98% of them present only once. Study-level findings and limits: It was 160 or so TCR beta chains that were listed as cytomegalovirus-associated.

The chain uses TRBV10-3 and TRBJ2-1, with 8 bases identical to TRBD2. The sequenced sample consisted of PBMCs. This receptor was identified in a woman aged 18-35 years in good health and CMV-seropositive. The CDR3, as DNA: TGTGCCACTCGAGCGGGAGCGGGCACCAATGAGCAGTTCTTC. It yields the protein CATRAGAGTNEQFF.